This TCR beta chain was obtained from a study of tumor-infiltrating lymphocytes in oesophageal squamous cell carcinoma. CDR3 size: 17 residues. The V gene lost 4 bases and the J gene lost 1 base, with 17 bases spanning the gap. Looked up from germline, CDR1 is SGHVS and CDR2 is FQNEAQ. TCRdb reanalysed the PCR reads using MiXCR and keeps one entry per CDR3 protein. The sample records over 12,000 distinct CDR3 sequences, roughly 47% being singletons. In its sample, this clonotype ranks as medium-sized (0.01 to 0.1%). This TCR came from a male donor with esophageal squamous cell carcinoma. The chain recombines TRBV7-8 with TRBJ2-1; D gene uncertain. Sequencing was performed on blood. As DNA, the CDR3 is TGTGCCAGCAGCTATCTGGCCCAACATGGTTCCTACAATGAGCAGTTCTTC. This gives the protein CASSYLAQHGSYNEQFF.